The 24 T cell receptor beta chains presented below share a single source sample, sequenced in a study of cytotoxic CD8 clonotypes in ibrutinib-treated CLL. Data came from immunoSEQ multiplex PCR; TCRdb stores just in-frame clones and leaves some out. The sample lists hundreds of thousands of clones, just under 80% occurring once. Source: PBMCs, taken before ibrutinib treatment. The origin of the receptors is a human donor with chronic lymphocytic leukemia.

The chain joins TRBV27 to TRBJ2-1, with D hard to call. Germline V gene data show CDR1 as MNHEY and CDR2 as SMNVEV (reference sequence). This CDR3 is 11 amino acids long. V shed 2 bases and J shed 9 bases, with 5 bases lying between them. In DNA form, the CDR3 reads TGTGCCAGCAGTTTAAAGGGTGAGCAGTTCTTC. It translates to CASSLKGEQFF.

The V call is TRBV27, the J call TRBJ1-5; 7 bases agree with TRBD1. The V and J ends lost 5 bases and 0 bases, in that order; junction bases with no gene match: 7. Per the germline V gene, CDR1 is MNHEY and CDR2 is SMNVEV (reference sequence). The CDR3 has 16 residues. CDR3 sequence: CASSPQGPRSNQPQHF. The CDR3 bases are TGTGCCAGCAGTCCACAGGGGCCACGTAGCAATCAGCCCCAGCATTTT.

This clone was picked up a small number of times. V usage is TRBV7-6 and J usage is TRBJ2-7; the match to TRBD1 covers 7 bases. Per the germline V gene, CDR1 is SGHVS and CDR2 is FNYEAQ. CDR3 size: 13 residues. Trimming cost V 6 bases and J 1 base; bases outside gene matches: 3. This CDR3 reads CASRRDSSYEQYF. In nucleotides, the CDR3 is TGTGCCAGCAGAAGGGACAGTTCCTACGAGCAGTACTTC.

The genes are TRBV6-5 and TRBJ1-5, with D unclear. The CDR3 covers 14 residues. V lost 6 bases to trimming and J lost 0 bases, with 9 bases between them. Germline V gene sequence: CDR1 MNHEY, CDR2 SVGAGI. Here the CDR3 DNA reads TGTGCCAGCAGCCCTCATTATAGCAATCAGCCCCAGCATTTT. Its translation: CASSPHYSNQPQHF.

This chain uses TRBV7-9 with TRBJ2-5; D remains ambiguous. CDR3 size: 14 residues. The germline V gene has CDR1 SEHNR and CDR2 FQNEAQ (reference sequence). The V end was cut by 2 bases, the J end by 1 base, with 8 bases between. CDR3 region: CASSLSTVQETQYF. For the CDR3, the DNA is TGTGCCAGCAGCTTATCCACGGTCCAAGAGACCCAGTACTTC. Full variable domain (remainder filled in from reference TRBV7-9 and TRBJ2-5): DTGVSQNPRHKITKRGQNVTFRCDPISEHNRLYWYRQTLGQGPEFLTYFQNEAQLEKSRLLSDRFSAERPKGSFSTLEIQRTEQGDSAMYLCASSLSTVQETQYFGPGTRLLVL.

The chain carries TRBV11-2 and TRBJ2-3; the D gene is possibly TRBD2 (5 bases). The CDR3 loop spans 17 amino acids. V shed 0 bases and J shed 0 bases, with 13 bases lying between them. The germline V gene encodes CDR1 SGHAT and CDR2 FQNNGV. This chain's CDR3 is CASSLDDLAASTDTQYF. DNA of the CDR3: TGTGCCAGCAGCTTAGATGACCTAGCTGCTAGCACAGATACGCAGTATTTT.

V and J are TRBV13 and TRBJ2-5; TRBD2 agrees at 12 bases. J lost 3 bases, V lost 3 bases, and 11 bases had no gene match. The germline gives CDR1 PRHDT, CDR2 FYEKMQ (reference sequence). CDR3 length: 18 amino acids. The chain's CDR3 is CASSFGASSGRAEETQYF. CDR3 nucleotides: TGTGCCAGCAGCTTCGGGGCTTCTAGCGGGAGGGCCGAAGAGACCCAGTACTTC.

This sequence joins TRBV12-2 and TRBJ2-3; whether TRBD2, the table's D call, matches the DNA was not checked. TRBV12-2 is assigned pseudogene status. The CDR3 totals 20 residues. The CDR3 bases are TGTGCAAGTCGCTTAGTCGGTACTAGCGAAAAATCATTTACCACAGATACGCAGTATTTT. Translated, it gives CASRLVGTSEKSFTTDTQYF.

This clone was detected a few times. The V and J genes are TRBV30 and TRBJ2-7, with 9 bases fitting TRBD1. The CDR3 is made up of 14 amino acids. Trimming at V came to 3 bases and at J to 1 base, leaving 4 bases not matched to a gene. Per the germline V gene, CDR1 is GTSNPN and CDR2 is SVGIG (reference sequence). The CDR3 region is CAWRGTGRSYEQYF. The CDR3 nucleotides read TGTGCCTGGAGGGGGACAGGGAGGTCCTACGAGCAGTACTTC.

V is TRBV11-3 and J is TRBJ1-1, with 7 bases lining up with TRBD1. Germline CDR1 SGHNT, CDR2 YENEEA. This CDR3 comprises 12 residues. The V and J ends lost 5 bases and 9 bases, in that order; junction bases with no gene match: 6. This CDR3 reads CASSDRASKAFF. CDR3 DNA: TGTGCCAGCAGCGACAGGGCCTCCAAAGCTTTCTTT.

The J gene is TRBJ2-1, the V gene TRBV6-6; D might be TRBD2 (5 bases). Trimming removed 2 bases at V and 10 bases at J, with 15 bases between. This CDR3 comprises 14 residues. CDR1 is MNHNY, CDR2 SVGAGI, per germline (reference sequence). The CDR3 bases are TGTGCCAGCAGTTACGCCGCCACTAGAGACGAGCAGTTCTTC. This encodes CASSYAATRDEQFF.

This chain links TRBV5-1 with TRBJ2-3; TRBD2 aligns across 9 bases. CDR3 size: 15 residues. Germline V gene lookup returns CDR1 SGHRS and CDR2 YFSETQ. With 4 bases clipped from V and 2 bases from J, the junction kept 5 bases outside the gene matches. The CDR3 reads CASSPTSGNTDTQYF. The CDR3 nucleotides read TGCGCCAGCAGCCCGACTAGCGGAAACACAGATACGCAGTATTTT.

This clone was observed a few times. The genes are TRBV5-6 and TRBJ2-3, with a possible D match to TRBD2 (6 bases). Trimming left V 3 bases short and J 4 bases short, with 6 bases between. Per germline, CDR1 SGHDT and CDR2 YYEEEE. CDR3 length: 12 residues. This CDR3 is CASSWGADTQYF. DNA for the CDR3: TGTGCCAGCAGCTGGGGGGCAGATACGCAGTATTTT.

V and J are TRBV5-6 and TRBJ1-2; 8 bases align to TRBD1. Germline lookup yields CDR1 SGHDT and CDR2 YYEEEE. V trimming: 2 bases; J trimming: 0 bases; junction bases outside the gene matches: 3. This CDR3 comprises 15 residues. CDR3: CASSFPTGANYGYTF. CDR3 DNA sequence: TGTGCCAGCAGCTTTCCGACAGGGGCTAACTATGGCTACACCTTC.

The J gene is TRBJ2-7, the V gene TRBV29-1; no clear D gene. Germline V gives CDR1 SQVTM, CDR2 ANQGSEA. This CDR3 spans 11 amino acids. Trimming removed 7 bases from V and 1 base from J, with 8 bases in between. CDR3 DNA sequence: TGCAGCGCCTTAGGGTCCTACGAGCAGTACTTC. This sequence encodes CSALGSYEQYF.

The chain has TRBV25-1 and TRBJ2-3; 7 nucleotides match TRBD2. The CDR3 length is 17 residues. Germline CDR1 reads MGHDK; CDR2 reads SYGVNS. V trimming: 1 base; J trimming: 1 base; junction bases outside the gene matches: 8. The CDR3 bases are TGTGCCAGCAGTGAATCCAAGCGGGGTTTGGGCACAGATACGCAGTATTTT. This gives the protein CASSESKRGLGTDTQYF.

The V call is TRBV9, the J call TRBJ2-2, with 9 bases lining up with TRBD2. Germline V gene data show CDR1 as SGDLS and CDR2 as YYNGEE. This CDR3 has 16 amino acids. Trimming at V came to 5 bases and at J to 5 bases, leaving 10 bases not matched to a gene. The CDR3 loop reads CASSKLLAGSTGELFF. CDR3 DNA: TGTGCCAGCAGTAAACTTCTAGCGGGATCTACCGGGGAGCTGTTTTTT. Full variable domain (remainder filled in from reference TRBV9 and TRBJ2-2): DSGVTQTPKHLITATGQRVTLRCSPRSGDLSVYWYQQSLDQGLQFLIQYYNGEERAKGNILERFSAQQFPDLHSELNLSSLELGDSALYFCASSKLLAGSTGELFFGEGSRLTVL.

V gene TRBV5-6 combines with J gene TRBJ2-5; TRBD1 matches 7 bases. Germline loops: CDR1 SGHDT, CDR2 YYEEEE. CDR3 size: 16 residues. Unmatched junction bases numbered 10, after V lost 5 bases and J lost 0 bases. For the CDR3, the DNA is TGTGCCAGCAGTCAGGACAGGATTGCGTACCAAGAGACCCAGTACTTC. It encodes CASSQDRIAYQETQYF. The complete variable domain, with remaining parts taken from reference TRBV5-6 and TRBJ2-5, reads DAGVTQSPTHLIKTRGQQVTLRCSPKSGHDTVSWYQQALGQGPQFIFQYYEEEERQRGNFPDRFSGHQFPNYSSELNVNALLLGDSALYLCASSQDRIAYQETQYFGPGTRLLVL.

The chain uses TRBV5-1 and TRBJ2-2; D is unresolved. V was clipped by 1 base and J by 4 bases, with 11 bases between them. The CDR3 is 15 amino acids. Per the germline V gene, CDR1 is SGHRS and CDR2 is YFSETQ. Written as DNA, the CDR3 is TGCGCCAGCAGCTTGAGATTAGAACGCACCGGGGAGCTGTTTTTT. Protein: CASSLRLERTGELFF.

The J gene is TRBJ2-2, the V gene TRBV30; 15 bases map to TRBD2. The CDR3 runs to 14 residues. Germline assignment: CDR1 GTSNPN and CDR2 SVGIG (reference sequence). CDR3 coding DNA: TGTGCTTCCGGACTAGCGGGAGGGACCGGGGAGCTGTTTTTT. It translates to CASGLAGGTGELFF.

The CDR3 sequence is CATYPLAGISYEQYF. The CDR3 coding sequence is TGTGCCACCTACCCCCTAGCGGGGATCTCCTACGAGCAGTACTTC. The chain has TRBV15 and TRBJ2-7; 9 nucleotides agree with TRBD2. The germline V gene encodes CDR1 LNHNV and CDR2 YYDKDF (reference sequence). V lost 8 bases to trimming and J lost 0 bases; unmatched junction nucleotides: 8. The CDR3 has 15 residues.

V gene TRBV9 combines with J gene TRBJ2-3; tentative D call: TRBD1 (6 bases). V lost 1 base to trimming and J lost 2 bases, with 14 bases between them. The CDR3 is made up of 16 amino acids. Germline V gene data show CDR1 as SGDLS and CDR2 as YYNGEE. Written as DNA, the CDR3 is TGTGCCAGCAGCGTATCAGGGGTTAGGTTCACAGATACGCAGTATTTT. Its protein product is CASSVSGVRFTDTQYF.

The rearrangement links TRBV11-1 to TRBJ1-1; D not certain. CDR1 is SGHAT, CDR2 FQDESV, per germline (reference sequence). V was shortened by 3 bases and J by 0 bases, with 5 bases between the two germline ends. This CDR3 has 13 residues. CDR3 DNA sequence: TGTGCCAGCAGCTTGGGCATGAACACTGAAGCTTTCTTT. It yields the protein CASSLGMNTEAFF.

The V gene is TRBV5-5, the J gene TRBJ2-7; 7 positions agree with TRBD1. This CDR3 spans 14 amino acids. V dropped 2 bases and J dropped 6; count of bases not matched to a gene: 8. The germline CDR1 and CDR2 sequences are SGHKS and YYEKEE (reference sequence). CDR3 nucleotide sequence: TGTGCCAGCAGCTTTGCAGTTGCAGGGGGCGAGCAGTACTTC. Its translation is CASSFAVAGGEQYF.